One TCR beta chain is described in this entry. Per the study methods: Reference gene primer amplification gave estimated nucleated cell counts. Sequencing used immunoSEQ multiplex PCR; TCRdb keeps in-frame clones, though not all of them. D and trimming come from the DNA, and the V and J calls and clone size come from that table. The data hold approximately 470,000 clones, with 70% to 90% observed a single time. The entry originates in a study of blood T cell repertoires in COVID-19. Looking at the study overall: Some COVID-19 samples were acute and others convalescent; all came from the United States, Italy and Spain. T cells, B-cell-depleted T cells, or PBMCs supplied cDNA or gDNA.

After removal of 6 bases from V and 1 base from J, the junction contained 14 bases not matched to a gene. CDR1 is SQVTM and CDR2 is ANQGSEA in the germline V gene. The CDR3 is 16 residues long. Material for sequencing was peripheral blood. The V gene is TRBV29-1, the J gene TRBJ1-1, with 7 nucleotides matching TRBD1. This clonotype was sampled from a human donor in a cohort sampled during active COVID-19. CDR3 coding DNA: TGCAGCGTCTTCTTAAACAGGGGCCTCGGGAACACTGAAGCTTTCTTT. Amino acids: CSVFLNRGLGNTEAFF.